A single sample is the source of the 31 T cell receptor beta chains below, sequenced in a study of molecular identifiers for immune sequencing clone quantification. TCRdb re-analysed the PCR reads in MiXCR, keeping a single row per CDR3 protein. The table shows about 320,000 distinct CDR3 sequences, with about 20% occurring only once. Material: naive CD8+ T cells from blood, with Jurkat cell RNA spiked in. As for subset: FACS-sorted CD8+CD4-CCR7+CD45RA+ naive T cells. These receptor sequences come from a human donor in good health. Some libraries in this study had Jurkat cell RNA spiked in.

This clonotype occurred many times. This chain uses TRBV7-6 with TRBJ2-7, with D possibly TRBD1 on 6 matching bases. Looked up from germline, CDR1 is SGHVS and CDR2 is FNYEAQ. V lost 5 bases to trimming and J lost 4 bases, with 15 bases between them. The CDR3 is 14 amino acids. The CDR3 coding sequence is TGTGCCAGCAGCCCTCATCAGGGGTCGTACGAGCAGTACTTC. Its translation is CASSPHQGSYEQYF.

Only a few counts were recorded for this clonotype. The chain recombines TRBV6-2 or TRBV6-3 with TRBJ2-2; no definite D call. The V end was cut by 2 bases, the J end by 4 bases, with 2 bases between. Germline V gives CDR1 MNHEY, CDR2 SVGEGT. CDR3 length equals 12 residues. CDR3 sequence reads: CASSYTTGELFF. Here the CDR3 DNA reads TGTGCCAGCAGTTACACCACCGGGGAGCTGTTTTTT.

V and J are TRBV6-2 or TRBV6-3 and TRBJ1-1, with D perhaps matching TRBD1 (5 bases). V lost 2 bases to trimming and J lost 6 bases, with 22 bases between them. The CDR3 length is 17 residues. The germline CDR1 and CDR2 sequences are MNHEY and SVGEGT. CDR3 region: CASSYTLPGPDWPEAFF. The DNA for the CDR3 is TGTGCCAGCAGTTACACGTTACCGGGACCTGATTGGCCTGAAGCTTTCTTT.

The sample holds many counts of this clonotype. The CDR3 loop is CAWSTGQGNTDTQYF. The CDR3, as DNA: TGTGCCTGGAGTACGGGACAGGGGAACACAGATACGCAGTATTTT. The J gene is TRBJ2-3, the V gene TRBV30; TRBD1 aligns across 10 bases. Losses at the gene ends were 2 bases for V and 2 bases for J; bases not matched to a gene: 4. The CDR3 length is 15 residues. Germline CDR1 and CDR2: GTSNPN and SVGIG (reference sequence).

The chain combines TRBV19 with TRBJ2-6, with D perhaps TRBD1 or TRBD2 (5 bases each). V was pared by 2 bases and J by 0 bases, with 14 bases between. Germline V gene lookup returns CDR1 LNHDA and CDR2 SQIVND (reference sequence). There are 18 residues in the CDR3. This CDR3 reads CASSIRDGPFSGANVLTF. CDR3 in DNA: TGTGCCAGTAGTATACGGGACGGCCCCTTCTCTGGGGCCAACGTCCTGACTTTC. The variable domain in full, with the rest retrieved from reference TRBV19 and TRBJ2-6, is DGGITQSPKYLFRKEGQNVTLSCEQNLNHDAMYWYRQDPGQGLRLIYYSQIVNDFQKGDIAEGYSVSREKKESFPLTVTSAQKNPTAFYLCASSIRDGPFSGANVLTFGAGSRLTVL.

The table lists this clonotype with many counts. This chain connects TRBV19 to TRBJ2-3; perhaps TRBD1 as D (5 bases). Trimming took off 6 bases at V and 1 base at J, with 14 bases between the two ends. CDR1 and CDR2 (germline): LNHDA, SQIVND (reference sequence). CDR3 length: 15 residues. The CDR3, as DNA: TGTGCCAGTAGCGAAACAGGACACGGCACAGATACGCAGTATTTT. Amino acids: CASSETGHGTDTQYF. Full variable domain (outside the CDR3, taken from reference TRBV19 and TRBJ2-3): DGGITQSPKYLFRKEGQNVTLSCEQNLNHDAMYWYRQDPGQGLRLIYYSQIVNDFQKGDIAEGYSVSREKKESFPLTVTSAQKNPTAFYLCASSETGHGTDTQYFGPGTRLTVL.

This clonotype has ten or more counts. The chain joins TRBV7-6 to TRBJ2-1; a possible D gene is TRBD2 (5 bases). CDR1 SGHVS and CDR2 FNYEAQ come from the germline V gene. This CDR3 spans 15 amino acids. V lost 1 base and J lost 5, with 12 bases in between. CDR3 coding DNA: TGTGCCAGCAGCTTAGTCCCGGGGTTGAACAATGAGCAGTTCTTC. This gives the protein CASSLVPGLNNEQFF.

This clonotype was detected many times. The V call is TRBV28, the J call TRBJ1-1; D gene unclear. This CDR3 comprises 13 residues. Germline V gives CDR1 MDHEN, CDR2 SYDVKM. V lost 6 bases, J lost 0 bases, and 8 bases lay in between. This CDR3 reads CASSLYLNTEAFF. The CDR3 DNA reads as TGTGCCAGCAGCTTGTACCTGAACACTGAAGCTTTCTTT.

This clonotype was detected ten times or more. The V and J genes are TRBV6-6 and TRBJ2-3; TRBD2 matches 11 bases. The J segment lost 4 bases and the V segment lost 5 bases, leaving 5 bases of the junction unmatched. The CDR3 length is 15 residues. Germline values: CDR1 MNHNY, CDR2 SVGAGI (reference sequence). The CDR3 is CASSLLAGAADTQYF. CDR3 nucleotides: TGTGCCAGCAGTCTACTAGCGGGAGCAGCAGATACGCAGTATTTT.

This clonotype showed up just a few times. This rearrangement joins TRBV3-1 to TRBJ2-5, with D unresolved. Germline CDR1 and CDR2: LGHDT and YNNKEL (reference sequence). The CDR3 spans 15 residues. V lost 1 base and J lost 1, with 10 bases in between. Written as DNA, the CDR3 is TGTGCCAGCAGCCAAGGAAAGGCTTTCCAAGAGACCCAGTACTTC. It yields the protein CASSQGKAFQETQYF.

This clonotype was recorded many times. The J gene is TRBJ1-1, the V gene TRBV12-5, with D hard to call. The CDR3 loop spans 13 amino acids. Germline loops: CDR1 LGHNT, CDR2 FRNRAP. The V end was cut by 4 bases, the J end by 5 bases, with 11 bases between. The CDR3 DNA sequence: TGTGCTAGTGGTTCCCAAGGGAGTACTGAAGCTTTCTTT. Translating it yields CASGSQGSTEAFF.

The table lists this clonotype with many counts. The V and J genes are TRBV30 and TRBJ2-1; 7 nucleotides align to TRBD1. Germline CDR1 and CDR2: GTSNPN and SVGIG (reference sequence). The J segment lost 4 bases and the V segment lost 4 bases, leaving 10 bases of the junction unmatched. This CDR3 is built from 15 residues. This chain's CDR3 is CAWTGTVIFYNEQFF. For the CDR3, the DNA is TGTGCCTGGACGGGGACAGTAATTTTTTACAATGAGCAGTTCTTC.

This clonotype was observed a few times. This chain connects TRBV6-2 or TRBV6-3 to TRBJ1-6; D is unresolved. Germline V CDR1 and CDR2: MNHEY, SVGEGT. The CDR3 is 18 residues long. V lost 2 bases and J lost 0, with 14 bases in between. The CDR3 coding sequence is TGTGCCAGCAGTTACCTCCGCCAGGAGAGCTCCTATAATTCACCCCTCCACTTT. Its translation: CASSYLRQESSYNSPLHF.

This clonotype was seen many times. CDR3 residues: CASSGGARGEQYF. The CDR3 DNA is TGCGCCAGCAGCGGGGGGGCCAGAGGTGAGCAGTACTTC. The V gene is TRBV5-1, the J gene TRBJ2-7, with D possibly TRBD2 on 7 matching bases. Germline CDR1 and CDR2: SGHRS and YFSETQ. The ends were cut back, 4 bases at V and 7 bases at J, with 15 bases in the middle. This CDR3 is 13 amino acids long. Full variable domain (missing parts from reference TRBV5-1 and TRBJ2-7): KAGVTQTPRYLIKTRGQQVTLSCSPISGHRSVSWYQQTPGQGLQFLFEYFSETQRNKGNFPGRFSGRQFSNSRSEMNVSTLELGDSALYLCASSGGARGEQYFGPGTRLTVT.

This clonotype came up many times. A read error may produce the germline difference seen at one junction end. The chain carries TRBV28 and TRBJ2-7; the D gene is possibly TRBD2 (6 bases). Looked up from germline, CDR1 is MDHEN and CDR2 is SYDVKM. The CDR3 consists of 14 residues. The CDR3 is CASTLRGGPYEQYF. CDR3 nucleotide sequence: TGTGCCAGCACTTTAAGGGGAGGCCCCTACGAGCAGTACTTC.

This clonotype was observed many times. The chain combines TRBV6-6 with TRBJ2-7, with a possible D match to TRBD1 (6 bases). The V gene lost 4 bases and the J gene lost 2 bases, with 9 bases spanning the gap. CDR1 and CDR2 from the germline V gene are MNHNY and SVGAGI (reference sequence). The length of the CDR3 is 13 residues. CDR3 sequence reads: CASSFTGTYEQYF. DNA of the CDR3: TGTGCCAGCAGTTTTACAGGGACCTACGAGCAGTACTTC.

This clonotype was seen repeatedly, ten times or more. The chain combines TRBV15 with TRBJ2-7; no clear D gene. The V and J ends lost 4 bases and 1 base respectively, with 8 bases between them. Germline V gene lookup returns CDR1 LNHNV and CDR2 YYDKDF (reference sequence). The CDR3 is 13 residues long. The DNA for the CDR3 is TGTGCCACCAGCATAGGACCGTCCTACGAGCAGTACTTC. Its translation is CATSIGPSYEQYF.

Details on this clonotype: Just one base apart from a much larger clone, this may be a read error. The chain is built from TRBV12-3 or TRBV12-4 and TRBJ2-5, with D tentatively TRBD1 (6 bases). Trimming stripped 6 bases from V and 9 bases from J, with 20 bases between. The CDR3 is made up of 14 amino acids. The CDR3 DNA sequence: TGTGCCAGCAGCTACAGGGTCGATGGTGAGGCCCAGTACTTC. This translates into CASSYRVDGEAQYF.

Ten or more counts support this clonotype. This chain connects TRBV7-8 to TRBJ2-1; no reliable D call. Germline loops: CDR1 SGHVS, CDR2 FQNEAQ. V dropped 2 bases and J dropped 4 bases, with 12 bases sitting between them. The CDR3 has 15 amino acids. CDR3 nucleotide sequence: TGTGCCAGCAGCTTAAGAGACCCCCTGTACAATGAGCAGTTCTTC. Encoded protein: CASSLRDPLYNEQFF.

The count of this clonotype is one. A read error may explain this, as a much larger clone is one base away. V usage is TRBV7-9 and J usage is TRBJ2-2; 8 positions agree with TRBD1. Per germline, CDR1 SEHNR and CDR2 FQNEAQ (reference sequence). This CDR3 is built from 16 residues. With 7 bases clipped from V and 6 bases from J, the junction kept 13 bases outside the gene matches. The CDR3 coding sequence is TGTGCCAGCAAGCCCAGACAGGGGTGCGCCTCCGGGGAGCTGTTTTTT. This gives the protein CASKPRQGCASGELFF.

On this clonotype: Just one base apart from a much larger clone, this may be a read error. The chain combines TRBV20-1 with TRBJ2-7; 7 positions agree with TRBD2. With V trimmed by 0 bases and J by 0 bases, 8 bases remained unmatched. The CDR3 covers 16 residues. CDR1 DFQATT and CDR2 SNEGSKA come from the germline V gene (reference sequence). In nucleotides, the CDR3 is TGCAGTGCTAGAGAGGGAGAAGCGGGGACCTCCTACGAGCAGTACTTC. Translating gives CSAREGEAGTSYEQYF.

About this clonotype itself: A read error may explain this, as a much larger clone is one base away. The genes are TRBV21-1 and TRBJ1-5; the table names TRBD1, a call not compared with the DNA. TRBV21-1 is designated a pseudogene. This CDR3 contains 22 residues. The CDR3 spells CASSKGEIQGRGSMLSNQPQRF. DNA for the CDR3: TGTGCCAGCAGCAAAGGAGAAATACAGGGAAGGGGGAGTATGTTAAGCAATCAGCCCCAGCGTTTT.

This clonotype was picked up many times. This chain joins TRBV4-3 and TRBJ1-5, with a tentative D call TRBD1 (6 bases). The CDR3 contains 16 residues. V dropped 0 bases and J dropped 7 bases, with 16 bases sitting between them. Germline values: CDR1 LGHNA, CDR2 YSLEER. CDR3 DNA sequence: TGCGCCAGCAGCCAAGATCGAGGGGGGCTCCGGCAGCCCCAGCATTTT. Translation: CASSQDRGGLRQPQHF.

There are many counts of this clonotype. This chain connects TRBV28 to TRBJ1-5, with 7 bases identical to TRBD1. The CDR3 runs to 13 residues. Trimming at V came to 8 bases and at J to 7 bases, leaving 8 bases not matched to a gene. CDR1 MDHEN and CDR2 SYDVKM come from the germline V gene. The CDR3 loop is CASGEPGGQPQHF. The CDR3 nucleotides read TGTGCCAGCGGAGAGCCAGGGGGACAGCCCCAGCATTTT.

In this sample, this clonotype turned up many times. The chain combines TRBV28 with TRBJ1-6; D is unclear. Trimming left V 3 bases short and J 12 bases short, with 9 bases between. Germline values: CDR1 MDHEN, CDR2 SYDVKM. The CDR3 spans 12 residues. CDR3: CASSFEGQPLHF. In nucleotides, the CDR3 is TGTGCCAGCAGTTTTGAGGGTCAACCCCTCCACTTT.

The CDR3 protein is CASSQHAGGTYNEQFF. The CDR3, as DNA: TGTGCCAGCAGCCAGCATGCGGGCGGCACCTACAATGAGCAGTTCTTC. The V gene is TRBV3-1, the J gene TRBJ2-1, with D possibly matching TRBD2 (5 bases). Germline-derived CDR1 and CDR2 are LGHDT and YNNKEL (reference sequence). The germline V and J ends were trimmed by 3 bases and 2 bases, with 14 bases remaining between them. The CDR3 has 16 residues.

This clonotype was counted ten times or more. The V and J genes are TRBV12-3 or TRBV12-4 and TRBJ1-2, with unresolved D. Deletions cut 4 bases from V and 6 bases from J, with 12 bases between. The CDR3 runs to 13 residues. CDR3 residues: CASSSSGNDGYTF. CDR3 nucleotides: TGTGCCAGCAGTTCTTCCGGGAACGATGGCTACACCTTC.

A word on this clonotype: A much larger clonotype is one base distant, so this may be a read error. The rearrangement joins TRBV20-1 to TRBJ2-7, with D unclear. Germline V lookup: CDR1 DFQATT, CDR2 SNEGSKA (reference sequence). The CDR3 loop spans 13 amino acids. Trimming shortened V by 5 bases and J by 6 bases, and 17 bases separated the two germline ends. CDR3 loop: CSALGIANSEQYF. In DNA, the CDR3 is TGCAGTGCTTTGGGGATTGCGAACAGCGAGCAGTACTTC.

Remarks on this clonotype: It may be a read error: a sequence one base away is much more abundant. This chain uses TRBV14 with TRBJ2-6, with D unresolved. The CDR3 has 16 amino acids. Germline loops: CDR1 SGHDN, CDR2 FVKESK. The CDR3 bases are TGTGCCGGCAGCCAAGATCATGACTCTGGGGCCAACGTCCTGACTTTC. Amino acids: CAGSQDHDSGANVLTF.

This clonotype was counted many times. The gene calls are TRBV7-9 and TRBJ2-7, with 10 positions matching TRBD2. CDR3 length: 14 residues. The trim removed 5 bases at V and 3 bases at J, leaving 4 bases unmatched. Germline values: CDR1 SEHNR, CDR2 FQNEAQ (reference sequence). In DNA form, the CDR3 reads TGTGCCAGCAGCGGACTAGCGGTAAACTACGAGCAGTACTTC. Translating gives CASSGLAVNYEQYF.

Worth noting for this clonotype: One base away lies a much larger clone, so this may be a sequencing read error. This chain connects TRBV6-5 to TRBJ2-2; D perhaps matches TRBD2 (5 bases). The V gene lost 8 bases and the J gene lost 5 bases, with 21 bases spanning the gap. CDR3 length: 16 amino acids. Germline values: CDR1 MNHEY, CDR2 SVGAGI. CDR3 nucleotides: TGTGCCAGCGGTCAAGAACCCACGAGAGGGACCGGGGAGCTGTTTTTT. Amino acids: CASGQEPTRGTGELFF.